This entry is about one T cell receptor (beta chain). Its matching antigen is unknown. This sample stems from a study of T cell responses to AZD1222 COVID-19 vaccine. Study-level points and caveats: Baseline seropositives among AZD1222 recipients totaled only 5 to 7. A reported finding is that nearly half of spike-specific TCRs target unmutated variant regions.

In germline, CDR1 is MNHEY, CDR2 SVGAGI. This CDR3 has 14 amino acids. V dropped 4 bases and J dropped 4 bases, with 10 bases sitting between them. Profiling relied on immunoSEQ multiplex PCR, and the TCRdb table lists in-frame clones only, not all of them. The profile shows about 88,000 clones, under 95% of them singletons. This TCR was sampled from an adult in good health. The chain joins TRBV6-5 to TRBJ2-2, with D possibly being TRBD1 or TRBD2 (5 bases each). The starting material was peripheral blood, obtained on day 0 of MenACWY control vaccination. The CDR3 region is CASSWGRSTGELFF. CDR3 DNA: TGTGCCAGCAGTTGGGGACGCAGCACCGGGGAGCTGTTTTTT.